The 30 T cell receptor beta chains presented below share a single source sample, sequenced in a study of response to subunit inactivated influenza vaccine. Using its own MiXCR run on the RT-PCR reads, TCRdb lists one record per CDR3 protein. The sample yields about 570,000 distinct CDR3 sequences, about 11% seen once. In addition, the sample was reused for a study of T cells expressing NK-cell markers. That publication notes: 5'RACE template switching with UMIs produced the TCR beta cDNA.

The sequencing used PBMCs from blood, collected on the day of vaccination. The receptors derive from a man aged 50-60 years who received an inactivated influenza vaccine.

The rearrangement uses TRBV4-2 and TRBJ2-7; 7 bases map to TRBD1. V lost 1 base and J lost 4; bases outside the gene matches: 10. From germline, CDR1 is LGHNA and CDR2 YNFKEQ. The CDR3 runs to 16 residues. The CDR3 protein is CASSQGLGGQAYEQYF. CDR3 DNA: TGTGCCAGCAGCCAAGGTTTAGGCGGACAGGCGTACGAGCAGTACTTC.

The CDR3 nucleotides are TGTGCCAGCAGCGCGGAGGTTAGCGGGAGGGTGCCGGGTAATGAGCAGTTCTTC. This encodes CASSAEVSGRVPGNEQFF. The chain employs TRBV9 and TRBJ2-1; 11 positions match TRBD2. Germline V CDR1 and CDR2: SGDLS, YYNGEE. After removal of 3 bases from V and 7 bases from J, the junction contained 15 bases not matched to a gene. This CDR3 is 18 amino acids long.

There are many counts of this clonotype. This chain connects TRBV7-9 to TRBJ1-4; 7 bases align to TRBD1. The CDR3 has 12 amino acids. With V trimmed by 5 bases and J by 8 bases, 2 bases remained unmatched. Germline V lookup: CDR1 SEHNR, CDR2 FQNEAQ (reference sequence). The CDR3 DNA reads TGTGCCAGCAGCAGACAGGGAGAAAAACTGTTTTTT. This codes for CASSRQGEKLFF.

The chain employs TRBV29-1 and TRBJ2-3; D perhaps matches TRBD1 (5 bases). The CDR3 is 14 amino acids. Germline V gene data show CDR1 as SQVTM and CDR2 as ANQGSEA. The V end lost 3 bases, the J end lost 2 bases, and 12 bases lay between the germline ends. CDR3 bases: TGCAGCGTTGAGGGTCGGACACACACAGATACGCAGTATTTT. It specifies CSVEGRTHTDTQYF.

This clonotype has more than one count but fewer than ten. This chain connects TRBV11-1 to TRBJ2-7; TRBD2 matches 13 bases. CDR1 is SGHAT and CDR2 is FQDESV in the germline V gene (reference sequence). The CDR3 runs to 16 residues. Unmatched junction bases numbered 6, after V lost 5 bases and J lost 2 bases. CDR3 coding DNA: TGTGCCAGCAGCACGCCAGGACTAGCGGGAGCCTACGAGCAGTACTTC. Its translation: CASSTPGLAGAYEQYF.

This clonotype has a handful of counts. The chain joins TRBV7-9 to TRBJ2-1; TRBD1 or TRBD2 may be the D gene (5 bases each). The V end was cut by 8 bases, the J end by 9 bases, with 17 bases between. The germline V gene has CDR1 SEHNR and CDR2 FQNEAQ (reference sequence). The CDR3 length is 13 residues. In DNA form, the CDR3 reads TGTGCCAGCTCGGTAGGGGCGGGCGCTGAGCAGTTCTTC. Translation: CASSVGAGAEQFF.

The chain combines TRBV20-1 with TRBJ2-1, with D unclear. This CDR3 is 16 amino acids long. Deletions cut 0 bases from V and 8 bases from J, with 20 bases between. Germline CDR1 reads DFQATT; CDR2 reads SNEGSKA (reference sequence). The CDR3 DNA is TGCAGTGCTAGAGATTTACTCCGGCCCAATGGAGATGAGCAGTTCTTC. It yields the protein CSARDLLRPNGDEQFF.

The chain combines TRBV6-1 with TRBJ2-1; no clear D gene. V dropped 10 bases and J dropped 7 bases, with 14 bases sitting between them. The germline CDR1 and CDR2 sequences are MNHNS and SASEGT. The CDR3 totals 12 residues. The CDR3 DNA sequence: TGTGCCACCCGATCAGTACTGAATGAGCAGTTCTTC. Its protein product is CATRSVLNEQFF.

This rearrangement joins TRBV6-1 to TRBJ2-1; tentative D call: TRBD1 (6 bases). The V end lost 5 bases, the J end lost 4 bases, and 15 bases lay between the germline ends. This CDR3 comprises 15 residues. Germline assignment: CDR1 MNHNS and CDR2 SASEGT. The CDR3 DNA reads TGTGCCAGCAGTCCTAGGGGGATGAGTTACAATGAGCAGTTCTTC. This codes for CASSPRGMSYNEQFF.

This chain links TRBV20-1 with TRBJ2-7, with no clear D. The V gene's germline CDR1 is DFQATT and CDR2 SNEGSKA (reference sequence). V was cut by 8 bases and J by 9 bases, with 11 bases left in between. This CDR3 has 9 residues. CDR3 amino acids: CSPTFGQYF. DNA of the CDR3: TGCAGTCCGACGTTCGGGCAGTACTTC.

This clonotype came up a few times. V and J are TRBV15 and TRBJ2-3; 7 positions agree with TRBD1. CDR1 and CDR2 from the germline V gene are LNHNV and YYDKDF (reference sequence). V lost 4 bases to trimming and J lost 7 bases; unmatched junction nucleotides: 5. The CDR3 runs to 13 residues. The CDR3, as DNA: TGTGCCACCAGCACCCGGGACAGAAATACGCAGTATTTT. It specifies CATSTRDRNTQYF.

The CDR3 reads CATSDLRASGYNEQFF. In nucleotides, the CDR3 is TGTGCCACCAGTGATTTACGGGCTAGCGGGTACAATGAGCAGTTCTTC. The chain has TRBV24-1 and TRBJ2-1, with TRBD2 matching over 8 bases. Germline CDR1 and CDR2: KGHDR and SFDVKD. The CDR3 runs to 16 residues. The junction had 5 bases not matched to a gene; V was cut back by 1 base and J by 4 bases.

This clonotype was picked up a small number of times. V is TRBV6-1 and J is TRBJ2-7; tentative D call: TRBD2 (7 bases). Trimming stripped 5 bases from V and 6 bases from J, with 17 bases between. CDR1 MNHNS and CDR2 SASEGT come from the germline V gene. This CDR3 contains 14 residues. CDR3: CASSIAGASVEQYF. The CDR3 DNA follows: TGTGCCAGCAGTATTGCGGGGGCCTCGGTCGAGCAGTACTTC.

This clonotype was observed a handful of times. The chain is built from TRBV12-3 or TRBV12-4 and TRBJ2-1, with 8 bases identical to TRBD1. Trimming cost V 10 bases and J 0 bases; bases outside gene matches: 5. The CDR3 is 14 residues long. The DNA of the CDR3 is TGTGCCACCAGACAGGGGAGCTCCTACAATGAGCAGTTCTTC. This sequence encodes CATRQGSSYNEQFF.

This sequence joins TRBV7-8 and TRBJ2-3, with TRBD1 identical over 8 bases. Germline CDR1 and CDR2: SGHVS and FQNEAQ. With V trimmed by 5 bases and J by 5 bases, 21 bases remained unmatched. This CDR3 spans 19 amino acids. Written as DNA, the CDR3 is TGTGCCAGCAGCCCCTCGACAGGGGTCGCGGAAAGGGTCAAAGATACGCAGTATTTT. The encoded protein is CASSPSTGVAERVKDTQYF.

This chain uses TRBV5-1 with TRBJ2-6; D is undetermined. With 0 bases removed from V and 1 base from J, the gap between germline ends came to 17 bases. CDR3 length: 19 residues. Germline CDR1 is SGHRS and CDR2 is YFSETQ. As DNA, the CDR3 is TGCGCCAGCAGCTTGGAAACACGGGCTGAAGGTTCTGGGGCCAACGTCCTGACTTTC. Translated: CASSLETRAEGSGANVLTF.

A few counts support this clonotype. This chain joins TRBV3-1 and TRBJ2-7; TRBD2 matches 12 bases. The CDR3 has 14 amino acids. J lost 5 bases, V lost 4 bases, and 3 bases had no gene match. Per the germline V gene, CDR1 is LGHDT and CDR2 is YNNKEL (reference sequence). CDR3 nucleotide sequence: TGTGCCAGCAGCCCTAGCGGGAGGGCCCACGAGCAGTACTTC. Its translation: CASSPSGRAHEQYF.

This clonotype was counted a few times. This chain links TRBV18 with TRBJ2-3; D is possibly TRBD1 (6 bases). The germline V gene encodes CDR1 KGHSH and CDR2 LQKENI. The CDR3 spans 14 residues. Trimming left V 3 bases short and J 4 bases short, with 11 bases between. The CDR3 reads CASSPTNRADTQYF. Here the CDR3 DNA reads TGTGCCAGCTCACCTACAAACAGGGCAGATACGCAGTATTTT.

About this clonotype itself: One end of the junction is discordant with germline, which a read error may explain. V gene TRBV7-7 combines with J gene TRBJ2-3, with D hard to call. The CDR3 sequence is 13 residues long. Per the germline V gene, CDR1 is SSHAT and CDR2 is FNYEAQ (reference sequence). The CDR3 protein is CASSLHPGDTQYF. CDR3 in DNA: TGTGCTAGCAGCCTCCACCCGGGAGATACGCAGTATTTT. Supplemented by reference TRBV7-7 and TRBJ2-3, the full variable domain reads GAGVSQSPRYKVTKRGQDVTLRCDPISSHATLYWYQQALGQGPEFLTYFNYEAQPDKSGLPSDRFSAERPEGSISTLTIQRTEQRDSAMYRCASSLHPGDTQYFGPGTRLTVL.

This clonotype was seen only a few times. The chain uses TRBV3-1 and TRBJ2-1; 12 bases map to TRBD2. The CDR3 totals 16 residues. The germline CDR1 and CDR2 sequences are LGHDT and YNNKEL (reference sequence). With V trimmed by 4 bases and J by 4 bases, 5 bases remained unmatched. The CDR3 region has the DNA TGTGCCAGCAGCCCTCGGACTAGCGGGACATACAATGAGCAGTTCTTC. Protein product: CASSPRTSGTYNEQFF.

V is TRBV6-2 or TRBV6-3 and J is TRBJ1-1; 8 bases fit TRBD1. The CDR3 is 14 amino acids. The J segment lost 4 bases and the V segment lost 5 bases, leaving 6 bases of the junction unmatched. Germline V CDR1 and CDR2: MNHEY, SVGEGT. The CDR3 loop reads CASSITGGITEAFF. Written as DNA, the CDR3 is TGTGCCAGCAGTATCACAGGGGGTATCACTGAAGCTTTCTTT.

This rearrangement joins TRBV7-9 to TRBJ2-7; tentative D call: TRBD2 (6 bases). This CDR3 is 10 amino acids long. Deletions cut 11 bases from V and 2 bases from J, with 7 bases between. Germline values: CDR1 SEHNR, CDR2 FQNEAQ (reference sequence). The CDR3 sequence: CAAGPYEQYF. In DNA form, the CDR3 reads TGTGCCGCGGGGCCCTACGAGCAGTACTTC.

CDR3 protein: CASSLMGTSGRTDTQYF. CDR3 sequence (DNA): TGCGCCAGCAGCTTGATGGGGACTAGCGGGAGGACAGATACGCAGTATTTT. The chain links TRBV5-1 to TRBJ2-3; 15 bases are shared with TRBD2. The length of the CDR3 is 17 residues. With V trimmed by 1 base and J by 3 bases, 3 bases remained unmatched. Germline V gene sequence: CDR1 SGHRS, CDR2 YFSETQ.

This clonotype was found many times. The junction and the germline gene differ at one end; a read error may be behind it. In DNA, the CDR3 is TGTGCTAGCAGCTACGGACCTACCTATGAGCAGTTCTTC. Protein: CASSYGPTYEQFF. This chain joins TRBV7-7 and TRBJ2-1; D is unresolved. CDR3 size: 13 residues. The germline V gene encodes CDR1 SSHAT and CDR2 FNYEAQ (reference sequence).

This clonotype was detected once. This may be a read error, as it is one base from a much larger clone. CDR3 sequence: CAISKIAGESSYNEQFF. CDR3 DNA: TGTGCCATCAGTAAAATAGCGGGAGAGAGTTCCTACAATGAGCAGTTCTTC. The gene calls are TRBV10-3 and TRBJ2-1; 9 bases fit TRBD2. CDR1 and CDR2 from the germline V gene are ENHRY and SYGVKD. The CDR3 extends over 17 amino acids. V lost 5 bases and J lost 1; bases outside the gene matches: 9.

This clonotype was found many times. This rearrangement joins TRBV29-1 to TRBJ2-7; tentatively, D is TRBD2 (6 bases). Germline values: CDR1 SQVTM, CDR2 ANQGSEA. This CDR3 region has 11 residues. V was pared by 6 bases and J by 5 bases, with 11 bases between. CDR3 sequence: CSVAAGNEQYF. CDR3 coding DNA: TGCAGCGTCGCGGCGGGAAACGAGCAGTACTTC.

The chain links TRBV5-1 to TRBJ2-1; 11 nucleotides agree with TRBD2. Germline CDR1 SGHRS, CDR2 YFSETQ. V dropped 4 bases and J dropped 8; count of bases not matched to a gene: 14. The CDR3 consists of 17 residues. CDR3 protein: CASSTSLLAGVYDEQFF. CDR3 coding DNA: TGCGCCAGCAGCACATCTTTACTAGCGGGAGTTTATGATGAGCAGTTCTTC.

A few counts support this clonotype. V and J are TRBV5-1 and TRBJ2-7; TRBD2 is a possible D gene (6 bases). Germline CDR1 reads SGHRS; CDR2 reads YFSETQ. CDR3 length equals 14 residues. V was shortened by 0 bases and J by 3 bases, with 10 bases between the two germline ends. As DNA, the CDR3 is TGCGCCAGCAGCTTGGACAGGAGGGACTACGAGCAGTACTTC. Translating gives CASSLDRRDYEQYF. The full variable domain, with the rest looked up from reference TRBV5-1 and TRBJ2-7, is KAGVTQTPRYLIKTRGQQVTLSCSPISGHRSVSWYQQTPGQGLQFLFEYFSETQRNKGNFPGRFSGRQFSNSRSEMNVSTLELGDSALYLCASSLDRRDYEQYFGPGTRLTVT.

V usage is TRBV27 and J usage is TRBJ2-1, with 10 bases lining up with TRBD2. CDR1 is MNHEY and CDR2 is SMNVEV in the germline V gene (reference sequence). With V trimmed by 5 bases and J by 4 bases, 11 bases remained unmatched. CDR3 size: 17 residues. The CDR3 spells CASSVKRGGSLYNEQFF. The CDR3 coding sequence is TGTGCCAGCAGTGTTAAGCGGGGGGGGTCTCTATACAATGAGCAGTTCTTC.

J is TRBJ2-3 and V is TRBV4-1; weak D call: TRBD1 (6 bases). Deletions cut 2 bases from V and 4 bases from J, with 10 bases between. Germline CDR1 MGHRA, CDR2 YSYEKL. There are 14 residues in the CDR3. CDR3 sequence: CASSQQGLPDTQYF. CDR3 in DNA: TGCGCCAGCAGCCAACAGGGGTTGCCAGATACGCAGTATTTT.